The sequence of this TCR beta chain was determined in a study of vaccination effects on CD4 cells after COVID-19. Study-level background: Pools of viral peptides were used by the ViraFEST assay to expand antigen-specific CD4+ T cells ahead of sequencing.

Once cultured for 9 to 11 days, the cells underwent separation to obtain CD4+ T cells. All study participants received two doses of BNT162b2 or mRNA-1273 vaccine. Half the medium was replaced with IL-2 medium on days 3 and 7. Measured with immunoSEQ multiplex PCR; TCRdb has only the in-frame clones, and not every one. The sample gives 45,000 to 65,000 clones, 78% of which show up once; 4.3% is in the top ten. Comment on this clone: Its antigen is unknown.

Per germline, CDR1 SEHNR and CDR2 FQNEAQ (reference sequence). This CDR3 is 16 amino acids long. Unmatched junction bases numbered 7, after V lost 1 base and J lost 6 bases. Study results and limitations: Healthy vaccinees' vaccine-induced clones included only 1 of 255 that recognized common cold coronaviruses. Missing from the study were early post-infection timepoints, and its convalescent patients were few.

The chain joins TRBV7-9 to TRBJ2-3; 10 bases map to TRBD2. The starting material was CD4+ T cells from PBMCs cultured without peptide, obtained after COVID-19 vaccination. This sequence was found in a human donor who received a COVID-19 vaccine. The CDR3 reads CASSLVVAGGLDTQYF. Here the CDR3 DNA reads TGTGCCAGCAGCTTAGTGGTAGCGGGGGGCCTGGATACGCAGTATTTT.